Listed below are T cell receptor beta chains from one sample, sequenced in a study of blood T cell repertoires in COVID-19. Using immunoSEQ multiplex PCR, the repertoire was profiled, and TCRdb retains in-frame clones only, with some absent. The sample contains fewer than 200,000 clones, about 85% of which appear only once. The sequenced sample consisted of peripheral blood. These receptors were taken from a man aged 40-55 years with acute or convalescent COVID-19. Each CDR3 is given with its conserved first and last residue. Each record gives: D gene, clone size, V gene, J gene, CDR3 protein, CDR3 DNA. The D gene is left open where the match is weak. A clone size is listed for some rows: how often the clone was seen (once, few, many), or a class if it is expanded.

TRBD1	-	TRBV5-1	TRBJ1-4	CASSLTPTGGANEKLFF	TGCGCCAGCAGCTTGACGCCGACAGGGGGAGCTAATGAAAAACTGTTTTTT
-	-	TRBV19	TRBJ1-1	CASSTRRGGGDTEAFF	TGTGCCAGTAGTACCCGTAGGGGGGGAGGTGACACTGAAGCTTTCTTT
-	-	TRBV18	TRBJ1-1	CASSPNAGGRVTEAFF	TGTGCCAGCTCACCAAATGCCGGGGGGCGGGTCACTGAAGCTTTCTTT
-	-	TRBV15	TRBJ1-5	CATSPGQTNQPQHF	TGTGCCACCAGCCCTGGACAGACAAATCAGCCCCAGCATTTT
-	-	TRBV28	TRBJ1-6	CASSPSRVGSPLHF	TGTGCCAGCAGTCCCTCGCGGGTAGGTTCACCCCTCCACTTT
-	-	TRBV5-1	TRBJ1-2	CASSLVGGGDYGYTF	TGCGCCAGCAGCTTGGTAGGAGGAGGGGACTATGGCTACACCTTC
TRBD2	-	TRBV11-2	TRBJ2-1	CASSLQRGGAEQFF	TGTGCCAGCAGCCTTCAACGGGGGGGCGCTGAGCAGTTCTTC
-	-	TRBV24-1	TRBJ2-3	CATTAGFTDTQYF	TGTGCCACGACTGCAGGGTTCACAGATACGCAGTATTTT
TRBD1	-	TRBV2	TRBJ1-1	CASSNDRGSGTEAFF	TGTGCCAGCAGTAATGACAGGGGGAGTGGGACTGAAGCTTTCTTT
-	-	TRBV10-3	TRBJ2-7	CAINPTGQKAYEQYF	TGTGCCATCAATCCCACCGGACAGAAAGCCTACGAGCAGTACTTC
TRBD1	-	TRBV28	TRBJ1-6	CASSSNTGDNSPLHF	TGTGCCAGCAGTTCAAATACAGGGGATAATTCACCCCTCCACTTT
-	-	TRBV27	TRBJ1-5	CASSPTGNQPQHF	TGTGCCAGCAGCCCGACAGGTAATCAGCCCCAGCATTTT
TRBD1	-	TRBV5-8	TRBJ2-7	CASSLAQGAPYEQYF	TGTGCCAGCAGCTTGGCCCAGGGGGCGCCCTACGAGCAGTACTTC
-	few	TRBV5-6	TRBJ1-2	CASSGQGPGYTF	TGTGCCAGCAGCGGTCAGGGTCCTGGCTACACCTTC
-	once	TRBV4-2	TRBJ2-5	CASSPVGLGEDQETQYF	TGTGCCAGCAGCCCCGTAGGGTTGGGGGAGGACCAAGAGACCCAGTACTTC
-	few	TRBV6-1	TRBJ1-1	CASSEARRTREAFF	TGTGCCAGCAGTGAAGCTCGAAGGACACGTGAAGCTTTCTTT
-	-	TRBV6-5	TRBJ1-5	CASKDLSIANQPQHF	TGTGCCAGCAAAGACTTGAGCATCGCAAATCAGCCCCAGCATTTT
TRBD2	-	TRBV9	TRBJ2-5	CASARGEETQYF	TGTGCCAGCGCCCGGGGGGAAGAGACCCAGTACTTC
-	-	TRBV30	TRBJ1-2	CAWSGQSLANYGYTF	TGTGCCTGGAGTGGGCAGTCCCTAGCTAACTATGGCTACACCTTC
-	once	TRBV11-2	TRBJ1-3	CASSLDPGIDTIYF	TGTGCCAGCAGCTTAGACCCGGGGATCGACACCATATATTTT
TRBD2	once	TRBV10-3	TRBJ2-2	CAIGGGINTGELFF	TGTGCCATCGGGGGAGGGATTAACACCGGGGAGCTGTTTTTT
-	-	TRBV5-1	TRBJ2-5	CASSLGGEQETQYF	TGCGCCAGCAGCTTGGGGGGAGAACAAGAGACCCAGTACTTC
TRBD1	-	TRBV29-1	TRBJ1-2	CSVEDSGTGSYGYTF	TGCAGCGTTGAAGATTCTGGGACAGGTTCCTATGGCTACACCTTC
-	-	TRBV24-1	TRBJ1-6	CATSLGSSYNSPLHF	TGTGCCACCAGCCTCGGGAGCTCCTATAATTCACCCCTCCACTTT
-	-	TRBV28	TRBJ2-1	CASKFTGTYNEQFF	TGTGCCAGCAAATTCACAGGGACGTACAATGAGCAGTTCTTC
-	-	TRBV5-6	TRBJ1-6	CASSGQLDSPLHF	TGTGCCAGCAGCGGGCAGTTAGATTCACCCCTCCACTTT
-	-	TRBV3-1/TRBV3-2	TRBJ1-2	CASSPSTGLSYTF	TGTGCCAGCAGCCCCTCGACAGGTTTGAGCTACACCTTC
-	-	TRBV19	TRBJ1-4	CASARPATNEKLFF	TGTGCCAGTGCTAGGCCGGCAACTAATGAAAAACTGTTTTTT
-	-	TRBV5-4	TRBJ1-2	CASSVDRSSGYTF	TGTGCCAGCAGCGTTGACAGGAGTTCGGGCTACACCTTC
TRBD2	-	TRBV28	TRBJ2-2	CASRGAGGFANTGELFF	TGTGCCAGCAGGGGAGCGGGGGGGTTCGCGAACACCGGGGAGCTGTTTTTT
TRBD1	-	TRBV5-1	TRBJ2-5	CASSRTGTQETQYF	TGCGCCAGCAGCCGGACAGGTACGCAAGAGACCCAGTACTTC
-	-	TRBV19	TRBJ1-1	CASSITPQGRYTEAFF	TGTGCCAGTAGTATCACGCCCCAGGGGAGATATACTGAAGCTTTCTTT
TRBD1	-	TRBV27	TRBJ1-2	CASRGQGGGYTF	TGTGCCAGCAGGGGACAGGGGGGTGGCTACACCTTC
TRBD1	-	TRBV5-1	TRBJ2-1	CASSLGDSRINEQFF	TGCGCCAGCAGCTTGGGGGACAGCCGAATCAATGAGCAGTTCTTC
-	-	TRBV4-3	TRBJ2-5	CASSQVGFSGGETQYF	TGCGCCAGCAGCCAAGTCGGGTTTAGTGGGGGCGAGACCCAGTACTTC
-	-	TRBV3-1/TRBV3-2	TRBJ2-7	CASSPELVLGVYEQYF	TGTGCCAGCAGCCCTGAATTGGTTTTAGGAGTCTACGAGCAGTACTTC
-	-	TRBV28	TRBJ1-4	CASTVRGATNEKLFF	TGTGCCAGCACGGTCAGGGGAGCAACTAATGAAAAACTGTTTTTT
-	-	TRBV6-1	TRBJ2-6	CASSEFERAGANVLTF	TGTGCCAGCAGTGAATTCGAGAGGGCTGGGGCCAACGTCCTGACTTTC
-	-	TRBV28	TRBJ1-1	CASSSEQARMNTEAFF	TGTGCCAGCAGCTCTGAACAGGCCCGTATGAACACTGAAGCTTTCTTT
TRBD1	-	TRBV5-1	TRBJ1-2	CASSLTGGASYGYTF	TGCGCCAGCAGCTTGACAGGGGGCGCAAGCTATGGCTACACCTTC
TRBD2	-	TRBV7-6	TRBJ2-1	CASSLETSGGTPMGYNEQFF	TGTGCCAGCAGCTTGGAGACTAGCGGGGGGACTCCCATGGGCTACAATGAGCAGTTCTTC
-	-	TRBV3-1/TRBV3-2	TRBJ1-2	CASSQGSGNYGYTF	TGTGCCAGCAGCCAAGGTTCCGGTAACTATGGCTACACCTTC
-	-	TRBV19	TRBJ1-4	CASKSPAAGEKLFF	TGTGCCAGTAAGAGCCCCGCAGCGGGGGAAAAACTGTTTTTT
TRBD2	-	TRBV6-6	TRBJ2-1	CASSSGGAGNEQFF	TGTGCCAGCAGTAGCGGGGGGGCGGGGAATGAGCAGTTCTTC
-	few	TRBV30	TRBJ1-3	CALAPLRESGNTIYF	TGTGCCCTCGCCCCCCTCCGGGAATCTGGAAACACCATATATTTT
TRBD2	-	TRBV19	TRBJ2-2	CASYRGGETGELFF	TGTGCCAGTTACCGGGGAGGGGAAACCGGGGAGCTGTTTTTT
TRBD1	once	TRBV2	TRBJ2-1	CASTKGQGINEQFF	TGTGCCAGCACTAAGGGACAGGGTATCAATGAGCAGTTCTTC
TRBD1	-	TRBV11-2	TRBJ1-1	CASSLASGTAATEAFF	TGTGCCAGCAGCTTAGCCTCCGGGACAGCGGCCACTGAAGCTTTCTTT
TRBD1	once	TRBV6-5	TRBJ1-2	CASSLDRGSYGYTF	TGTGCCAGCAGTCTCGACAGGGGCTCCTATGGCTACACCTTC
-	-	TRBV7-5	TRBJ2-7	CARSPWDWGLGEQYF	TGTGCCAGAAGCCCGTGGGATTGGGGCCTGGGAGAGCAGTACTTC
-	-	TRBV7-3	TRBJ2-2	CASSLQPTNTGELFF	TGTGCCAGCAGCTTACAACCTACGAACACCGGGGAGCTGTTTTTT
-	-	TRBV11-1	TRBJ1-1	CASTIDGIDTEAFF	TGTGCCAGCACCATAGACGGGATTGACACTGAAGCTTTCTTT
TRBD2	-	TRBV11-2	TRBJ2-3	CVSSLGLAGIDTQYF	TGTGTCAGCAGCTTAGGACTAGCGGGGATAGATACGCAGTATTTT
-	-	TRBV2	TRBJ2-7	CASSVLSEQYF	TGTGCCAGCAGTGTCCTCTCCGAGCAGTACTTC